This T cell receptor (beta chain) was sequenced for a study of CD8 T cells in ankylosing spondylitis. The trim removed 4 bases at V and 6 bases at J, leaving 6 bases unmatched. The CDR3 consists of 15 residues. This clonotype was recorded at least ten times. Making use of molecular barcodes, quantitative 5'-RACE generated TCR beta libraries. TCRdb reprocessed the 5' RACE reads via MiXCR and lists one record per CDR3 protein. The profile shows around 120,000 distinct CDR3 sequences, approximately 9.7% of them singletons. Sequencing was performed on blood, either unsorted or a sorted T cell fraction (not recorded which). The V call is TRBV12-3 or TRBV12-4, the J call TRBJ1-6; TRBD1 matches at 7 bases. The sequence came from a male donor with ankylosing spondylitis or in good health (not recorded which). CDR3 amino acids: CASSSPGQSNSPLHF. The CDR3 region has the DNA TGTGCCAGCAGTTCCCCGGGACAGTCTAATTCACCCCTCCACTTT.